What follows are 27 T cell receptor beta chains derived from one specimen sequenced in a study of shared clonotypes between healthy human individuals (dated by TCRdb to 2020 to 2021). The protocol used for the library was the immunoSEQ multiplex PCR assay. In its TCRdb copy, this immuneACCESS table keeps in-frame sequences only and misses some clones. Where compared with another copy, unresolved V genes explain less than half of these, and the others have no known cause. The sample table records under 2.5 million clones; 85% to 95% of these occur just once. Around 0.35% of the sample comes from the top ten. Sequences were obtained from naive CD4+ T cells from PBMCs. The cell subset or site label, as the study defines it: CD45RA+ positively selected. These receptors originate from a man younger than 35 in good health. Some clones in this sample may be carry-over from other donors' samples.

The chain is built from TRBV4-1 and TRBJ2-1, with 9 bases that match TRBD1. V shed 1 base, J shed 2 bases, and the junction held 3 bases outside the gene matches. This CDR3 contains 16 residues. The germline gives CDR1 MGHRA, CDR2 YSYEKL. This CDR3 reads CASSQGRDRAYNEQFF. DNA of the CDR3: TGCGCCAGCAGCCAAGGGCGGGACAGGGCCTACAATGAGCAGTTCTTC.

This clone was found a few times. The V call is TRBV9, the J call TRBJ1-2; maybe TRBD1 (6 bases). V lost 4 bases, J lost 4 bases, and 17 bases lay in between. Germline assignment: CDR1 SGDLS and CDR2 YYNGEE. The CDR3 sequence is 15 residues long. The CDR3 spells CASSSRGGSGYGYTF. The DNA for the CDR3 is TGTGCCAGCAGCTCCCGAGGGGGAAGCGGCTATGGCTACACCTTC.

This rearrangement joins TRBV27 to TRBJ1-2; 9 positions agree with TRBD1. Trimming took 5 bases from V and 4 from J; bases not matched to a gene: 8. CDR3 length: 15 residues. Germline V gene data show CDR1 as MNHEY and CDR2 as SMNVEV (reference sequence). The CDR3 DNA sequence: TGTGCCAGCAGTGAGTATCCGGGACAGGGCTATGGCTACACCTTC. Protein product: CASSEYPGQGYGYTF.

V usage is TRBV21-1 and J usage is TRBJ1-3; the table assigns TRBD1, which was not confirmed against the DNA. TRBV21-1 is a pseudogene segment. The CDR3 runs to 19 residues. CDR3 sequence reads: CASSKLLGGGTGTGNTIYF. The CDR3 DNA reads as TGTGCCAGCAGCAAGTTGCTGGGCGGGGGGACAGGGACCGGAAACACCATATATTTT.

As regards this clone: Other DNA sequences in this sample translate to the same CDR3. The chain links TRBV18 to TRBJ2-7, with 14 bases matching TRBD2. The V gene's germline CDR1 is KGHSH and CDR2 LQKENI. V lost 6 bases to trimming and J lost 2 bases; unmatched junction nucleotides: 3. The CDR3 sequence is 15 residues long. As DNA, the CDR3 is TGTGCCAGCTCCCCGGGACTAGCGGGAGCCTACGAGCAGTACTTC. Translated, it gives CASSPGLAGAYEQYF.

V gene TRBV19 combines with J gene TRBJ2-1, with 7 bases that match TRBD2. V was pared by 1 base and J by 4 bases, with 7 bases of the junction left unmatched. CDR3 length: 16 amino acids. Germline CDR1 and CDR2: LNHDA and SQIVND (reference sequence). The chain's CDR3 is CASSIAALALYNEQFF. Here the CDR3 DNA reads TGTGCCAGTAGTATAGCGGCACTAGCGCTATACAATGAGCAGTTCTTC.

J is TRBJ2-3 and V is TRBV14; 11 nucleotides line up with TRBD2. Germline V gives CDR1 SGHDN, CDR2 FVKESK. Trimming at V came to 2 bases and at J to 11 bases, leaving 6 bases not matched to a gene. The CDR3 length is 14 residues. CDR3 loop: CASSQTTSGIKQYF. CDR3 DNA sequence: TGTGCCAGCAGCCAAACGACTAGCGGGATAAAGCAGTATTTT.

V usage is TRBV27 and J usage is TRBJ2-1; D is uncertain. The CDR3 contains 11 residues. V dropped 2 bases and J dropped 9 bases, with 5 bases sitting between them. Germline V lookup: CDR1 MNHEY, CDR2 SMNVEV (reference sequence). DNA of the CDR3: TGTGCCAGCAGTTTAGGTGCTGAGCAGTTCTTC. It codes for CASSLGAEQFF.

The genes are TRBV27 and TRBJ1-2, with 8 bases lining up with TRBD1. This CDR3 has 14 amino acids. The ends lost 7 bases at V and 7 bases at J; junction bases unmatched: 11. Germline CDR1 and CDR2: MNHEY and SMNVEV (reference sequence). CDR3 bases: TGTGCCAGCACACGACAGGGGACAGTCGGTGGCTACACCTTC. Its protein is CASTRQGTVGGYTF.

The rearrangement joins TRBV19 to TRBJ2-1, with 8 bases fitting TRBD2. The CDR3 has 16 residues. Germline V lookup: CDR1 LNHDA, CDR2 SQIVND (reference sequence). J gave up 7 bases and V 2 bases, and 10 bases lay outside the gene matches. The CDR3 spells CASSILDSGSSNEQFF. The CDR3 DNA sequence: TGTGCCAGTAGTATACTAGACAGCGGGAGTAGTAATGAGCAGTTCTTC. Full variable domain (outside the CDR3, taken from reference TRBV19 and TRBJ2-1): DGGITQSPKYLFRKEGQNVTLSCEQNLNHDAMYWYRQDPGQGLRLIYYSQIVNDFQKGDIAEGYSVSREKKESFPLTVTSAQKNPTAFYLCASSILDSGSSNEQFFGPGTRLTVL.

This chain uses TRBV19 with TRBJ1-2; perhaps TRBD1 as D (6 bases). CDR3 length equals 14 residues. The V end was cut by 2 bases, the J end by 4 bases, with 11 bases between. The germline CDR1 and CDR2 sequences are LNHDA and SQIVND (reference sequence). CDR3 sequence: CASSIRGAIYGYTF. Written as DNA, the CDR3 is TGTGCCAGTAGTATACGGGGGGCGATCTATGGCTACACCTTC.

This clone showed up just once. The rearrangement uses TRBV9 and TRBJ2-1; TRBD2 aligns across 7 bases. Trimming cost V 2 bases and J 5 bases; bases outside gene matches: 4. This CDR3 is 14 amino acids long. The germline CDR1 and CDR2 sequences are SGDLS and YYNGEE. The CDR3 DNA is TGTGCCAGCAGCGTCACTAGCGATAACAATGAGCAGTTCTTC. It encodes CASSVTSDNNEQFF.

V gene TRBV7-2 combines with J gene TRBJ2-1; TRBD2 aligns across 12 bases. This CDR3 region has 19 residues. Germline V gene sequence: CDR1 SGHTA, CDR2 FQGNSA. The trim removed 6 bases at V and 5 bases at J, leaving 17 bases unmatched. The CDR3 reads CASRRSGTGASGRDNEQFF. The CDR3 DNA reads as TGTGCCAGCAGGCGCTCCGGGACAGGGGCTAGCGGGAGGGACAATGAGCAGTTCTTC.

The J gene is TRBJ2-5, the V gene TRBV6-5, with 8 bases aligning to TRBD2. Per germline, CDR1 MNHEY and CDR2 SVGAGI. CDR3 size: 15 residues. Unmatched junction bases numbered 8, after V lost 6 bases and J lost 2 bases. CDR3 DNA: TGTGCCAGCAGGAGCTCCGGGACTAGACAAGAGACCCAGTACTTC. As protein: CASRSSGTRQETQYF.

This chain uses TRBV6-5 with TRBJ2-7; 9 nucleotides align to TRBD1. The germline V gene encodes CDR1 MNHEY and CDR2 SVGAGI. This CDR3 has 15 amino acids. V was clipped by 6 bases and J by 2 bases; unmatched bases: 8. In nucleotides, the CDR3 is TGTGCCAGCAGACCCGACAGGGGGGCCGCCTACGAGCAGTACTTC. It codes for CASRPDRGAAYEQYF.

This chain joins TRBV5-1 and TRBJ1-2; maybe TRBD1 (6 bases). Germline CDR1 SGHRS, CDR2 YFSETQ. CDR3 length: 14 residues. V was pared by 4 bases and J by 2 bases, with 12 bases between. In nucleotides, the CDR3 is TGCGCCAGCAGCCCGGGACACGACAACTATGGCTACACCTTC. Encoded protein: CASSPGHDNYGYTF.

The V and J genes are TRBV7-9 and TRBJ2-5, with a tentative D call TRBD2 (6 bases). CDR1 is SEHNR, CDR2 FQNEAQ, per germline (reference sequence). The CDR3 is 14 residues long. The ends were cut back, 5 bases at V and 4 bases at J, with 14 bases in the middle. DNA of the CDR3: TGTGCCAGCAGCGACCGGGACTTAGGAGAGACCCAGTACTTC. Protein sequence: CASSDRDLGETQYF.

In this sample, this clone turned up a few times. The CDR3, as DNA: TGTGCCAGCAGTTCGGGACCCCCCCGAAGCGGGGGCTACACCTTC. Encoded protein: CASSSGPPRSGGYTF. This rearrangement joins TRBV28 to TRBJ1-2, with D maybe TRBD1 (5 bases). The CDR3 consists of 15 residues. The germline gives CDR1 MDHEN, CDR2 SYDVKM. With 4 bases removed from V and 8 bases from J, the gap between germline ends came to 20 bases.

The CDR3 region has the DNA TGCGCCAGCGGAATCCAGGGTCGTGAAAAACTGTTTTTT. This codes for CASGIQGREKLFF. The chain links TRBV10-2 to TRBJ1-4; D is perhaps TRBD1 (5 bases). Germline CDR1 WSHSY, CDR2 SAAADI. V was cut by 8 bases and J by 7 bases, with 14 bases left in between. The CDR3 is 13 residues long.

This chain connects TRBV5-6 to TRBJ2-7; D unclear. Trimming cost V 0 bases and J 6 bases, with 10 bases left between them. The CDR3 is 13 residues long. Germline V gene lookup returns CDR1 SGHDT and CDR2 YYEEEE. This chain's CDR3 is CASSLVAPSEQYF. For the CDR3, the DNA is TGTGCCAGCAGCTTGGTGGCTCCCTCCGAGCAGTACTTC.

V usage is TRBV18 and J usage is TRBJ2-3; 8 bases are shared with TRBD1. Germline CDR1 is KGHSH and CDR2 is LQKENI. With 3 bases clipped from V and 0 bases from J, the junction kept 5 bases outside the gene matches. This CDR3 spans 16 amino acids. CDR3 sequence: CASSPRNRGSTDTQYF. The CDR3 region has the DNA TGTGCCAGCTCACCGAGAAACAGGGGGAGCACAGATACGCAGTATTTT.

The rearrangement links TRBV18 to TRBJ2-7, with D unresolved. Between the trimmed V and J ends, which lost 2 bases and 2 bases, there was a span of 10 bases. Germline-derived CDR1 and CDR2 are KGHSH and LQKENI. The length of the CDR3 is 14 residues. The CDR3, as DNA: TGTGCCAGCTCACCAGGGCCCCAAGCCTACGAGCAGTACTTC. Translation gives CASSPGPQAYEQYF.

This chain links TRBV7-9 with TRBJ1-5; 8 bases fit TRBD1. Germline V gene sequence: CDR1 SEHNR, CDR2 FQNEAQ (reference sequence). The V gene end was trimmed by 5 bases and the J gene end by 7 bases; junction bases not matched to a gene: 13. The CDR3 loop spans 16 amino acids. The CDR3 region has the DNA TGTGCCAGCAGCGTTGAGACAGGGGCGAGTGGCCAGCCCCAGCATTTT. This sequence encodes CASSVETGASGQPQHF.

The chain is built from TRBV29-1 and TRBJ2-5; no definite D call. Germline V gene lookup returns CDR1 SQVTM and CDR2 ANQGSEA. V dropped 4 bases and J dropped 5 bases, with 14 bases sitting between them. The CDR3 runs 13 residues. The CDR3 DNA reads TGCAGCGTTGGACTCCCTCTTTCCGAGACCCAGTACTTC. This translates into CSVGLPLSETQYF.

This chain uses TRBV9 with TRBJ2-3, with no clear D. V lost 4 bases, J lost 1 base, and 19 bases lay in between. Germline V gene sequence: CDR1 SGDLS, CDR2 YYNGEE. The CDR3 loop spans 17 amino acids. The DNA of the CDR3 is TGTGCCAGCAGCACCCGGACCCGGCCTGGGGGCACAGATACGCAGTATTTT. Residues: CASSTRTRPGGTDTQYF.

The gene calls are TRBV19 and TRBJ1-2, with 9 bases matching TRBD1. The V and J ends lost 3 bases and 3 bases, in that order; junction bases with no gene match: 5. In germline, CDR1 is LNHDA, CDR2 SQIVND (reference sequence). The CDR3 runs to 15 residues. The CDR3 loop is CASSILGTGYYGYTF. CDR3 DNA sequence: TGTGCCAGTAGTATCTTAGGGACAGGGTACTATGGCTACACCTTC.

The chain employs TRBV13 and TRBJ2-5; TRBD1 agrees at 9 bases. This CDR3 contains 15 residues. Germline loops: CDR1 PRHDT, CDR2 FYEKMQ (reference sequence). V trimming: 6 bases; J trimming: 1 base; junction bases outside the gene matches: 6. The DNA for the CDR3 is TGTGCCAGCAGTTCCGCACAGGGGGCCCAAGAGACCCAGTACTTC. Its protein is CASSSAQGAQETQYF.